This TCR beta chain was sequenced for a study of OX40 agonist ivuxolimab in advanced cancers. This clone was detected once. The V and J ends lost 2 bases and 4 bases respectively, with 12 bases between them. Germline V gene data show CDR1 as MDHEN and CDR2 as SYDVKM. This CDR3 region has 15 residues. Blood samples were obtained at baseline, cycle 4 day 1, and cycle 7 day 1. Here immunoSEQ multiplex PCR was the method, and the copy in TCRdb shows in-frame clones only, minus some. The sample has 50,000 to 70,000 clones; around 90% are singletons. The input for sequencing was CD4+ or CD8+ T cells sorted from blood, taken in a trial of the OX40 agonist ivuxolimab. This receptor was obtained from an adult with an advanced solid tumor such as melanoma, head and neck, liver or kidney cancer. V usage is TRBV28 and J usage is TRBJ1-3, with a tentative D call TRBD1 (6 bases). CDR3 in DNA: TGTGCCAGCAGTTTAGGGCGGGGGACAGGAAACACCATATATTTT. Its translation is CASSLGRGTGNTIYF.